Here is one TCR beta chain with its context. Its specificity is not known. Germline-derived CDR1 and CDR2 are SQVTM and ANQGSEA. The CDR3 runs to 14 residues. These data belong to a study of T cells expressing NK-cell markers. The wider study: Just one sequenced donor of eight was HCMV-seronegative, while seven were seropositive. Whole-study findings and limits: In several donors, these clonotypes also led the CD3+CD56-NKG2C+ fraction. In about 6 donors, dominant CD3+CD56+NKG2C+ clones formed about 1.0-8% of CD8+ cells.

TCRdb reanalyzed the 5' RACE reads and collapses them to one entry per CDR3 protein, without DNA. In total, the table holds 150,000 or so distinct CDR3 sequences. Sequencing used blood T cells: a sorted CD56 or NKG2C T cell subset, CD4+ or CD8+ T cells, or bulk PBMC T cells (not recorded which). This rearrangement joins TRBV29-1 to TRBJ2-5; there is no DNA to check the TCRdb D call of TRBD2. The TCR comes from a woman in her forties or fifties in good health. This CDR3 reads CSVDGTSDQETQYF.